This paragraph covers one TCR beta chain sequence. Unmatched junction bases numbered 6, after V lost 4 bases and J lost 3 bases. The germline CDR1 and CDR2 sequences are SGHRS and YFSETQ. The length of the CDR3 is 15 residues. Data came from immunoSEQ multiplex PCR; TCRdb stores just in-frame clones and leaves some out. The sample yields 60,000 to 65,000 clones, 75% to 90% seen once. This sample is drawn from a study of OX40 agonist ivuxolimab in advanced cancers. The sequenced sample was CD4+ or CD8+ T cells sorted from blood, obtained in a trial of the OX40 agonist ivuxolimab. This rearrangement joins TRBV5-1 to TRBJ2-7; 11 nucleotides line up with TRBD2. This clonotype was obtained from an adult with an advanced solid tumor such as melanoma, head and neck, liver or kidney cancer. The CDR3 DNA reads as TGCGCCAGCAGCACCGGGACTAGCGGATTCTACGAGCAGTACTTC. Protein: CASSTGTSGFYEQYF.